A single sample is the source of the 7 T cell receptor beta chains below, sequenced in a study of T cells in localized non-small cell lung cancer. Sequenced by immunoSEQ multiplex PCR; TCRdb stores in-frame clones only, minus some. This table has some 140,000 clones, around 89% appearing once. Sample: peripheral blood, taken before any cancer treatment. The receptors were gathered from a female donor aged 60 or older with stage I lung adenocarcinoma.

This clone was recorded once. This chain joins TRBV5-1 and TRBJ2-1; D is possibly TRBD1 or TRBD2 (5 bases each). Trimming pared 3 bases from V and 0 bases from J, leaving 10 bases between. Germline V gene sequence: CDR1 SGHRS, CDR2 YFSETQ. This CDR3 spans 15 amino acids. This chain's CDR3 is CASSSDGGSYNEQFF. The CDR3 DNA follows: TGCGCCAGCAGCTCGGATGGGGGCTCCTACAATGAGCAGTTCTTC.

The CDR3 sequence: CASYRGGFSGANVLTF. The DNA of the CDR3 is TGTGCCAGCTACAGGGGTGGGTTCAGTGGGGCCAACGTCCTGACTTTC. The chain carries TRBV11-2 and TRBJ2-6; TRBD1 agrees at 7 bases. The CDR3 is made up of 16 amino acids. V lost 8 bases to trimming and J lost 3 bases; unmatched junction nucleotides: 10. Germline V gene lookup returns CDR1 SGHAT and CDR2 FQNNGV.

The rearrangement joins TRBV2 to TRBJ1-5; 9 bases fit TRBD1. V trimming: 4 bases; J trimming: 5 bases; junction bases outside the gene matches: 3. Germline lookup yields CDR1 SNHLY and CDR2 FYNNEI. The CDR3 contains 14 residues. In nucleotides, the CDR3 is TGTGCCAGCAGTGGACAGGGGGTCGATCAGCCCCAGCATTTT. The encoded protein is CASSGQGVDQPQHF.

CDR3 residues: CASRSLRDSGNTIYF. CDR3 nucleotide sequence: TGCGCCAGCAGATCCCTTCGAGACTCTGGAAACACCATATATTTT. This rearrangement joins TRBV5-1 to TRBJ1-3; unclear D gene. CDR1 SGHRS and CDR2 YFSETQ come from the germline V gene. Trimming removed 5 bases from V and 0 bases from J, with 12 bases in between. The CDR3 consists of 15 residues.

This clone came up once. V gene TRBV6-1 combines with J gene TRBJ2-5, with 9 bases matching TRBD1. V was pared by 8 bases and J by 7 bases, with 11 bases of the junction left unmatched. CDR3 length: 14 residues. Germline V lookup: CDR1 MNHNS, CDR2 SASEGT. CDR3: CASGGGQGIGTQYF. The DNA for the CDR3 is TGTGCCAGCGGGGGAGGACAGGGGATCGGGACCCAGTACTTC.

The genes are TRBV20-1 and TRBJ2-7; TRBD2 is a possible D gene (7 bases). Germline CDR1 and CDR2: DFQATT and SNEGSKA (reference sequence). CDR3 size: 11 residues. The ends were cut back, 1 base at V and 12 bases at J, with 13 bases in the middle. This chain's CDR3 is CSARVGGPMYF. CDR3 bases: TGCAGTGCTAGAGTCGGGGGGCCGATGTACTTC.

The chain carries TRBV29-1 and TRBJ2-7, with TRBD1 matching 9 bases. This CDR3 is 13 amino acids long. Germline V gene data show CDR1 as SQVTM and CDR2 as ANQGSEA. V shed 5 bases and J 3 bases; nucleotides not matched to a gene: 5. This CDR3 is CSVSTGGHYEQYF. DNA for the CDR3: TGCAGCGTTTCGACAGGGGGACACTACGAGCAGTACTTC.